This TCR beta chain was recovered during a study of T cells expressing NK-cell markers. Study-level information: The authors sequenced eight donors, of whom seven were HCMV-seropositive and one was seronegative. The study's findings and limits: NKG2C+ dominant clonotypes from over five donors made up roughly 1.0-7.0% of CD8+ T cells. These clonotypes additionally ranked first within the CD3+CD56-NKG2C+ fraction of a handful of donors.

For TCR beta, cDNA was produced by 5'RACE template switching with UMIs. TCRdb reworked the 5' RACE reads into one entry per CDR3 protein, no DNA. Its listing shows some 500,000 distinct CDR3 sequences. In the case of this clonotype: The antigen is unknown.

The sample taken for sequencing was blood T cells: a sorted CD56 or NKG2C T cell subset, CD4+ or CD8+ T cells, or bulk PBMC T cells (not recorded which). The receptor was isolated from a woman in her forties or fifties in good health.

The CDR3 loop reads CAGQQTVWGYTF. This sequence joins TRBV2 and TRBJ1-2; TCRdb names TRBD1, which stays unverified in the absence of DNA. The germline V gene encodes CDR1 SNHLY and CDR2 FYNNEI. The CDR3 contains 12 residues. The full variable domain, in which reference TRBV2 and TRBJ1-2 provide the parts outside the CDR3, is EPEVTQTPSHQVTQMGQEVILRCVPISNHLYFYWYRQILGQKVEFLVSFYNNEISEKSEIFDDQFSVERPDGSNFTLKIRSTKLEDSAMYFCAGQQTVWGYTFGSGTRLTVV.